The rows below give T cell receptor beta chains drawn from one sample of a study of T cell repertoires in cytomegalovirus infection. Via MiXCR, TCRdb re-called the reads, giving one row per CDR3 protein. The data hold roughly 800,000 distinct CDR3 sequences, with 29% observed a single time. These TCRs are of unknown antigen specificity. The sequencing used cultured CD8+ T cells from PBMCs, collected from culture after CMV antigen stimulation. These receptors originate from a human donor in good health (CMV status not recorded). Some clones in this sample may be carry-over from other donors' samples. Both conserved end residues are part of each CDR3. Fields, in order: D gene, CDR3 length, clone size, V gene, J gene, CDR3 protein, CDR3 DNA. The D gene is left open where the match is weak. A row's size may be missing; if present it is once, few, many or a size class.

>TRBD1|15|.|TRBV6-2/TRBV6-3|TRBJ1-2
CASSYSPTGDYGYTF
TGTGCCAGCAGTTACTCACCGACAGGGGACTATGGCTACACCTTC
>TRBD1|16|once|TRBV7-4|TRBJ2-1
CASSQPMGQEYNEQFF
TGTGCCAGCAGCCAACCCATGGGACAGGAGTACAATGAGCAGTTCTTC
>.|16|once|TRBV7-6|TRBJ2-1
CASRSAPDGLDHEQFF
TGTGCCAGCAGGTCAGCCCCAGACGGGCTAGACCATGAGCAGTTCTTC
>TRBD1|16|.|TRBV19|TRBJ1-4
CASSSRTGATNEKLFF
TGTGCCAGTAGTTCCAGGACAGGGGCTACTAATGAAAAACTGTTTTTT
>.|21|few|TRBV20-1|TRBJ2-1
CSARSKKFGQFILSSYNEQFF
TGCAGTGCTAGATCCAAAAAGTTCGGACAGTTTATTCTCAGCTCCTACAATGAGCAGTTCTTC
>TRBD1|15|.|TRBV4-1|TRBJ2-7
CASSQTPGQLYEQYF
TGCGCCAGCAGCCAAACTCCGGGACAGCTCTACGAGCAGTACTTC
>.|21|once|TRBV6-5|TRBJ2-6
CASSNLILDGFSLSGANVLTF
TGTGCCAGCAGTAACCTAATTCTGGACGGCTTCAGCCTCTCTGGGGCCAACGTCCTGACTTTC
>.|13|many|TRBV20-1|TRBJ2-5
CSASWALQETQYF
TGCAGTGCTTCCTGGGCACTCCAAGAGACCCAGTACTTC
>TRBD1|15|.|TRBV6-1|TRBJ1-6
CASSERNRGHSPLHF
TGTGCCAGCAGTGAAAGGAACAGGGGGCATTCACCCCTCCACTTT
>.|19|few|TRBV12-3/TRBV12-4|TRBJ2-1
CASIPGMSWTDPFDPEQFF
TGTGCCAGCATCCCGGGGATGTCGTGGACAGACCCTTTCGATCCTGAGCAGTTCTTC